The 8 T cell receptor beta chains presented below share a single source sample, sequenced in a study of neurological immune-mediated disorders. TCRdb processed the 5' RACE reads anew with MiXCR; each CDR3 protein has one entry. The data show around 20,000 distinct CDR3 sequences, around 9.3% seen once. The sample consisted of PBMCs. The receptors stem from a woman between 55 and 75 years old with HTLV-1-associated myelopathy (HAM/TSP).

This clonotype has at least ten counts. V and J are TRBV5-1 and TRBJ2-2; TRBD1 or TRBD2 may be the D gene (5 bases each). Trimming shortened V by 6 bases and J by 5 bases, and 20 bases separated the two germline ends. CDR1 and CDR2 (germline): SGHRS, YFSETQ. There are 16 residues in the CDR3. In DNA form, the CDR3 reads TGCGCCAGCACCCCCGGCCCGGTGGGGGAAACCGGGGAGCTGTTTTTT. Protein sequence: CASTPGPVGETGELFF.

This clonotype appeared many times. The chain has TRBV20-1 and TRBJ2-7; the match to TRBD1 covers 9 bases. The CDR3 totals 16 residues. V was pared by 3 bases and J by 3 bases, with 12 bases of the junction left unmatched. Looked up from germline, CDR1 is DFQATT and CDR2 is SNEGSKA (reference sequence). CDR3 in amino acids: CSARGVSGQGIYEQYF. CDR3 in DNA: TGCAGTGCTAGGGGGGTGAGTGGACAGGGGATCTACGAGCAGTACTTC.

At least ten counts were recorded for this clonotype. The genes are TRBV5-1 and TRBJ1-6, with 8 bases matching TRBD1. The J segment lost 8 bases and the V segment lost 4 bases, leaving 8 bases of the junction unmatched. The CDR3 consists of 15 residues. Germline CDR1 SGHRS, CDR2 YFSETQ. DNA of the CDR3: TGCGCCAGCAGCCCGGGACAGGTGAACTATTCACCCCTCCACTTT. It specifies CASSPGQVNYSPLHF.

This clonotype has at least ten counts. In DNA form, the CDR3 reads TGCAGTGCTAGGACGGGGTGGTACAATGAGCAGTTCTTC. The encoded protein is CSARTGWYNEQFF. V gene TRBV20-1 combines with J gene TRBJ2-1; D perhaps matches TRBD2 (5 bases). This CDR3 contains 13 residues. CDR1 DFQATT and CDR2 SNEGSKA come from the germline V gene (reference sequence). The ends were cut back, 3 bases at V and 4 bases at J, with 10 bases in the middle.

This clonotype was counted ten times or more. The rearrangement links TRBV3-1 to TRBJ1-5; D call uncertain. The CDR3 extends over 15 amino acids. Deletions cut 1 base from V and 6 bases from J, with 13 bases between. Germline values: CDR1 LGHDT, CDR2 YNNKEL (reference sequence). CDR3 protein: CASSQGLKGSQPQHF. Here the CDR3 DNA reads TGTGCCAGCAGCCAAGGGTTGAAGGGTAGTCAGCCCCAGCATTTT. The full variable domain, with the rest looked up from reference TRBV3-1 and TRBJ1-5, is DTAVSQTPKYLVTQMGNDKSIKCEQNLGHDTMYWYKQDSKKFLKIMFSYNNKELIINETVPNRFSPKSPDKAHLNLHINSLELGDSAVYFCASSQGLKGSQPQHFGDGTRLSIL.

This clonotype was seen repeatedly, ten times or more. V and J are TRBV20-1 and TRBJ1-2; no clear D gene. The CDR3 length is 12 residues. V lost 0 bases and J lost 3, with 5 bases in between. Germline values: CDR1 DFQATT, CDR2 SNEGSKA (reference sequence). CDR3 nucleotide sequence: TGCAGTGCTAGAGATCCGGACTATGGCTACACCTTC. Translating gives CSARDPDYGYTF.

This clonotype was seen a few times. V is TRBV7-2 and J is TRBJ2-5, with 14 bases that match TRBD2. V trimming: 0 bases; J trimming: 5 bases; junction bases outside the gene matches: 2. Germline assignment: CDR1 SGHTA and CDR2 FQGNSA. CDR3 size: 16 residues. CDR3 in DNA: TGTGCCAGCAGCTTAGCGACTAGCGGGGGGGCCGAGACCCAGTACTTC. This encodes CASSLATSGGAETQYF.

This clonotype was observed many times. CDR3 protein: CASSPGQYYEQYF. CDR3 bases: TGCGCCAGCAGCCCGGGACAGTACTACGAGCAGTACTTC. The chain is built from TRBV5-1 and TRBJ2-7, with 7 bases lining up with TRBD1. This CDR3 spans 13 amino acids. Per the germline V gene, CDR1 is SGHRS and CDR2 is YFSETQ. After removal of 4 bases from V and 3 bases from J, the junction contained 4 bases not matched to a gene. Together with reference TRBV5-1 and TRBJ2-7, the CDR3 gives the full variable domain: KAGVTQTPRYLIKTRGQQVTLSCSPISGHRSVSWYQQTPGQGLQFLFEYFSETQRNKGNFPGRFSGRQFSNSRSEMNVSTLELGDSALYLCASSPGQYYEQYFGPGTRLTVT.